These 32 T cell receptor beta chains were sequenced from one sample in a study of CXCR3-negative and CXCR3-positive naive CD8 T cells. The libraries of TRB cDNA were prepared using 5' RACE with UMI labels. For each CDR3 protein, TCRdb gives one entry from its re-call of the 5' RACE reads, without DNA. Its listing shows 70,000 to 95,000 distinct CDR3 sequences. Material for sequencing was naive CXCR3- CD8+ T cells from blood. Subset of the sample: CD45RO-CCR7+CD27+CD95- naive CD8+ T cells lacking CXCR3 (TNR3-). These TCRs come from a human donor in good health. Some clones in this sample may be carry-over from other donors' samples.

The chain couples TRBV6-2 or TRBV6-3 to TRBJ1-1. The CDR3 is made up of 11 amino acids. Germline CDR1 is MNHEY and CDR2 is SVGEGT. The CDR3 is CASSEYTEAFF.

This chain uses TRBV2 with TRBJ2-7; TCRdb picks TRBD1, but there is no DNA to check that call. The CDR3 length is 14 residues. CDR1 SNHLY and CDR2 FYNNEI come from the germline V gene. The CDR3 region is CASSIQVLVYEQYF.

The CDR3 spells CASSYSSYGIDTEAFF. The chain carries TRBV6-5 and TRBJ1-1. CDR1 and CDR2 from the germline V gene are MNHEY and SVGAGI. The length of the CDR3 is 16 residues.

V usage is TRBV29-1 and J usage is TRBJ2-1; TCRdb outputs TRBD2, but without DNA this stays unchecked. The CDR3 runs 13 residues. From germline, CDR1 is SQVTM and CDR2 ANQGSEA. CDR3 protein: CSVRLAGVLEQFF.

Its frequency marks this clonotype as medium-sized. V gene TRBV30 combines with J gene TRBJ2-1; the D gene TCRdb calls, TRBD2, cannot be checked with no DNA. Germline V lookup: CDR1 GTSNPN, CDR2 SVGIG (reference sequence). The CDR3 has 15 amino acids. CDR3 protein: CAWSVAAGGPNEQFF.

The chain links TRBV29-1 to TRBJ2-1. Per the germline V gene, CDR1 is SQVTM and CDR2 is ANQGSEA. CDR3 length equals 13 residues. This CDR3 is CSVDRSSYNEQFF.

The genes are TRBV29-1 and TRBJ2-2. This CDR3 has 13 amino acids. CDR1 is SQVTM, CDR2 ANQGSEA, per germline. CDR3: CSVEAANTGELFF.

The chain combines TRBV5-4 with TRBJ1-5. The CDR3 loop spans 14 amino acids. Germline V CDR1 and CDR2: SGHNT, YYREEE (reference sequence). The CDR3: CASSLFPGDQPQHF.

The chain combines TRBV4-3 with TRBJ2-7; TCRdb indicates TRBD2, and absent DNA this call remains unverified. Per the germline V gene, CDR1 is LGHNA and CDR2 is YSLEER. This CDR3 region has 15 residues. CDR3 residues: CASSQAGGPLYEQYF.

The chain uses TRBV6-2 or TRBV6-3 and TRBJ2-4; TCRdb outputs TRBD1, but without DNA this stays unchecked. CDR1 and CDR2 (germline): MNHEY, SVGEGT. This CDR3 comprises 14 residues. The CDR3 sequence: CASNYRDRQDIQYF.

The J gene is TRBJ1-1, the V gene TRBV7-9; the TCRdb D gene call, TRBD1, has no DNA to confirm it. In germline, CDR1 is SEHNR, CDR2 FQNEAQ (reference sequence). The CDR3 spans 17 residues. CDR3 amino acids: CASSSTDTPPITTEAFF.

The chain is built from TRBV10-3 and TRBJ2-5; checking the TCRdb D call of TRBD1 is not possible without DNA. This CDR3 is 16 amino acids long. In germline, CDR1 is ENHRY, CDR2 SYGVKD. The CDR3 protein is CAISDYGAAYQETQYF.

This CDR3 reads CASSLVINIQYF. This sequence joins TRBV7-2 and TRBJ2-4. This CDR3 comprises 12 residues. Per germline, CDR1 SGHTA and CDR2 FQGNSA.

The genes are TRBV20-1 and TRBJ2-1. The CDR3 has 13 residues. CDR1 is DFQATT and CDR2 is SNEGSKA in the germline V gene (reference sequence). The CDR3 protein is CSATASTSNEQFF.

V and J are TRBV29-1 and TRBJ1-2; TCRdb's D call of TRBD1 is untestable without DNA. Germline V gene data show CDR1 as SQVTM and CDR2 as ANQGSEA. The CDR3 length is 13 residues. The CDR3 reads CSVGDRVFDGYTF.

This CDR3 is CSVVPPGPNQETQYF. The gene calls are TRBV29-1 and TRBJ2-5; without DNA, the TCRdb call of TRBD1 cannot be checked. The CDR3 extends over 15 amino acids. The germline CDR1 and CDR2 sequences are SQVTM and ANQGSEA.

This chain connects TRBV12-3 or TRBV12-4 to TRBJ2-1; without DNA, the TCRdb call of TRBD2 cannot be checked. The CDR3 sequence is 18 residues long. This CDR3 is CASSLASVPSSIHNEQFF.

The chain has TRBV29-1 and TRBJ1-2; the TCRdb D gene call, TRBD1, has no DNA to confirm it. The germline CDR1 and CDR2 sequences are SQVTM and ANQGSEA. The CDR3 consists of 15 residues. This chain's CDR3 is CSGSGQGGIHYGYTF.

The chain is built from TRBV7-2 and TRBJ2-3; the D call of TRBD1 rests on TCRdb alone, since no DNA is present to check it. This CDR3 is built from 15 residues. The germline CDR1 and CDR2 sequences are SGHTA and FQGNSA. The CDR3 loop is CASSPWAEGADTQYF.

This chain's CDR3 is CASSWESSYEQYF. The chain has TRBV5-1 and TRBJ2-7. Germline V CDR1 and CDR2: SGHRS, YFSETQ. The CDR3 spans 13 residues.

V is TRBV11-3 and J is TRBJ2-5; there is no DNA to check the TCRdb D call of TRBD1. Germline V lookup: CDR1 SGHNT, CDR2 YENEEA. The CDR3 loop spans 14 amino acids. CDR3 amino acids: CASSARDTQETQYF.

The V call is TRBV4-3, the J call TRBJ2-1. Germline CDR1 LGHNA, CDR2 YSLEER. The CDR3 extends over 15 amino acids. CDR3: CASSQVLASYNEQFF.

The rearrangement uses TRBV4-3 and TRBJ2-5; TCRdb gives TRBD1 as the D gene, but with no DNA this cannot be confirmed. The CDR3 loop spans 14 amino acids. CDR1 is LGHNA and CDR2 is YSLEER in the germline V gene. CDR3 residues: CASSDGRAQETQYF.

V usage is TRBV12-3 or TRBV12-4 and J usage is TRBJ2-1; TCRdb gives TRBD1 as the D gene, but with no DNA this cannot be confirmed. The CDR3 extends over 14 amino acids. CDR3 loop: CASSQQQVHNEQFF.

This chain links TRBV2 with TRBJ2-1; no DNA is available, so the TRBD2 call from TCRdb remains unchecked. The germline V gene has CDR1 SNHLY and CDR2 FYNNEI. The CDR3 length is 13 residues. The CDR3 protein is CARRGGLDNEQFF.

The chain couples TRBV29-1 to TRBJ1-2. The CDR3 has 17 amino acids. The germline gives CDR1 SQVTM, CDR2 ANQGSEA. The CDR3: CSVELRGDTFQNYGYTF.

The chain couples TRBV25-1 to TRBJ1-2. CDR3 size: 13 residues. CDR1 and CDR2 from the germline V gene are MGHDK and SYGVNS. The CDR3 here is CASSFNGAYGYTF.

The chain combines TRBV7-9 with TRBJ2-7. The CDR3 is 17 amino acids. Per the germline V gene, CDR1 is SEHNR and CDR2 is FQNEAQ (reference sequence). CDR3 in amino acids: CASSLTSDTEYSYEQYF.

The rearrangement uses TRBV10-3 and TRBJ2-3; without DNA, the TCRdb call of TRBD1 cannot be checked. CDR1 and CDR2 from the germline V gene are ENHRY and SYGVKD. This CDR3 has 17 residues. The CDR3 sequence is CAISEPQRTGAVDTQYF.

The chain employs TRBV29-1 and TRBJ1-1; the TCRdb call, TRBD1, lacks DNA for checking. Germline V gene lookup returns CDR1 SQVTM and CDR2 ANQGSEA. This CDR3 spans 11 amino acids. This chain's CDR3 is CSVRQGTYAFF.

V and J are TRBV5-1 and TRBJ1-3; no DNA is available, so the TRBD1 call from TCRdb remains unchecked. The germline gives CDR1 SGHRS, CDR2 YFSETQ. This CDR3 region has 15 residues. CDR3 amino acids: CASAEDRGPGNTIYF.

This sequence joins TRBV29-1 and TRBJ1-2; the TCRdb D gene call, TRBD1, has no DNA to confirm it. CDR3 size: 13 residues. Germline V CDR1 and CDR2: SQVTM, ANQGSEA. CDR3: CSVIAGSWDGYTF.